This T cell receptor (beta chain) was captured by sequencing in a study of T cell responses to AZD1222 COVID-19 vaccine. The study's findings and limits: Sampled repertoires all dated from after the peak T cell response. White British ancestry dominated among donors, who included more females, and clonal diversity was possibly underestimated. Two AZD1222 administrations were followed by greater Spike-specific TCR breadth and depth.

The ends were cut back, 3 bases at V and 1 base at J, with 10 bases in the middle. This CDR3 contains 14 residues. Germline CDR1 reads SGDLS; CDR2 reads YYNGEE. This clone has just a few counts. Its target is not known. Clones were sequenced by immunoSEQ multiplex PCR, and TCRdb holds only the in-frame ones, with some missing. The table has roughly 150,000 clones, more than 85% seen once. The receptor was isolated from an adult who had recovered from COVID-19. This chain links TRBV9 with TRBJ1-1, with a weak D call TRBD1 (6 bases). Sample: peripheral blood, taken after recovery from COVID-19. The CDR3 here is CASSALTGNTEAFF. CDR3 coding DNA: TGTGCCAGCAGCGCCCTGACAGGGAACACTGAAGCTTTCTTT. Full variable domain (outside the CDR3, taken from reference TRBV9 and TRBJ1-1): DSGVTQTPKHLITATGQRVTLRCSPRSGDLSVYWYQQSLDQGLQFLIQYYNGEERAKGNILERFSAQQFPDLHSELNLSSLELGDSALYFCASSALTGNTEAFFGQGTRLTVV.